Listed here is a single T cell receptor beta chain. This specimen belongs to a study of cytomegalovirus exposure and HLA in healthy donors. Repertoires were generated with immunoSEQ multiplex PCR, while TCRdb's copy carries only in-frame clones and drops some. The sample holds 50,000 to 65,000 clones, approximately 89% seen once. The CDR3 covers 13 residues. The germline gives CDR1 SGHRS, CDR2 YFSETQ. The ends were cut back, 4 bases at V and 2 bases at J, with 9 bases in the middle. The V gene is TRBV5-1, the J gene TRBJ1-1; D is unresolved. The sequencing sample was made of PBMCs. This clonotype was obtained from a woman aged 18-29 years in good health and CMV-seropositive. The chain's CDR3 is CASSTTGNTEAFF. CDR3 nucleotide sequence: TGCGCCAGCAGCACGACGGGAAACACTGAAGCTTTCTTT.